This is a list of T cell receptor beta chains from one sample in a study of CD8+CD57+ T cells in acquired aplastic anemia. From the reads, TCRdb called clonotypes with MiXCR, one entry per CDR3 protein. This table holds fewer than 150,000 distinct CDR3 sequences, more than 40% found once. Material: sorted CD4+, CD8+, or CD8+CD57+ T cells (not recorded which) from PBMCs. The source is a human donor in good health, serving as a control. Both conserved end residues are part of each CDR3. D genes are given only for firm matches. Expanded clones are given a class, and other clones once, few, many or no size at all.

v_gene	d_gene	j_gene	abundance	CDR3aa	CDR3nt
TRBV11-1	.	TRBJ2-5	.	CASSLVGLMGGSEETQYF	TGTGCCAGCAGCTTAGTTGGCTTAATGGGGGGCTCAGAAGAGACCCAGTACTTC
TRBV9	.	TRBJ1-2	.	CASSPGPGSGYTF	TGTGCCAGCAGCCCAGGTCCCGGTAGTGGCTACACCTTC
TRBV13	.	TRBJ2-7	many	CASSLAFGTPSSYEQYF	TGTGCCAGCAGCTTAGCCTTTGGGACTCCTTCCTCCTACGAGCAGTACTTC
TRBV10-1	.	TRBJ2-1	.	CRGERTGERAYNEQFF	TGCCGCGGGGAACGAACGGGAGAAAGGGCCTACAATGAGCAGTTCTTC
TRBV10-3	TRBD2	TRBJ2-1	.	CATGSGGGASNEQFF	TGTGCCACCGGATCAGGCGGGGGGGCCAGCAATGAGCAGTTCTTC
TRBV7-6	.	TRBJ2-1	.	CASSSPRLVNEQFF	TGTGCCAGCAGCTCACCTCGACTAGTCAATGAGCAGTTCTTC
TRBV10-2	TRBD1	TRBJ2-7	once	CASSATGGEQYF	TGCGCCAGCAGTGCGACAGGGGGGGAGCAGTACTTC
TRBV19	.	TRBJ1-1	once	CASSPGETANTEAFF	TGTGCCAGTAGTCCGGGGGAGACGGCGAACACTGAAGCTTTCTTT
TRBV10-3	.	TRBJ1-2	few	CAIISQLGYGYTF	TGTGCCATCATTTCTCAGTTGGGGTATGGCTACACCTTC
TRBV29-1	.	TRBJ1-1	.	CSVEMGTEAFF	TGCAGCGTTGAGATGGGCACTGAAGCTTTCTTT
TRBV7-6	.	TRBJ2-5	.	CASSSQGTQQETQYF	TGTGCCAGCAGCTCCCAGGGGACGCAACAAGAGACCCAGTACTTC
TRBV7-6	.	TRBJ2-5	.	CASSLGGPVETQYF	TGTGCCAGCAGCCTCGGGGGGCCCGTTGAGACCCAGTACTTC
TRBV4-3	TRBD1	TRBJ1-2	.	CASSHHPKDRAQSYGYTF	TGCGCCAGCAGCCATCACCCTAAGGACAGGGCTCAGAGCTATGGCTACACCTTC
TRBV7-8	.	TRBJ2-7	.	CASSLAYRGGTDTYEQYF	TGTGCCAGCAGCTTAGCCTACCGGGGAGGGACAGACACCTACGAGCAGTACTTC
TRBV29-1	.	TRBJ2-2	.	CSVVANTGELLF	TGCAGCGTTGTTGCGAACACCGGGGAGCTGCTTTTT
TRBV2	.	TRBJ2-6	.	CASSMMSSSGANVLTF	TGTGCCAGCAGTATGATGAGTAGCTCTGGGGCCAACGTCCTGACTTTC
TRBV7-9	.	TRBJ1-2	once	CASSLPGANYGYTF	TGTGCCAGCAGCTTACCGGGGGCTAACTATGGCTACACCTTC
TRBV7-6	.	TRBJ1-6	many	CASSSDSFYSPLHF	TGTGCCAGCAGCTCAGACAGCTTTTATTCACCCCTCCACTTT
TRBV4-2	TRBD2	TRBJ2-3	many	CASIQLAGVSTDTQYF	TGTGCCAGCATCCAACTAGCGGGGGTTAGCACAGATACGCAGTATTTT
TRBV7-2	TRBD2	TRBJ2-7	.	CASSLGGGGPYEQYF	TGTGCCAGCAGCTTAGGGGGCGGGGGTCCCTACGAGCAGTACTTC
TRBV15	.	TRBJ1-2	few	CATSSHTRSYGYTF	TGTGCCACCAGCAGCCATACACGGAGCTATGGCTACACCTTC
TRBV7-9	.	TRBJ1-3	.	CASSWGRTTIYF	TGTGCCAGCAGCTGGGGGCGGACGACCATATATTTT
TRBV7-3	TRBD2	TRBJ2-7	.	CASSFRASGTYEQYF	TGTGCCAGCAGCTTCCGGGCTAGCGGTACCTACGAGCAGTACTTC
TRBV5-5	TRBD2	TRBJ2-5	many	CASSLGTSGGQETQYF	TGTGCCAGCAGCTTAGGGACTAGCGGGGGGCAAGAGACCCAGTACTTC
TRBV7-2	TRBD2	TRBJ2-7	many	CASSLVTSGHEQYF	TGTGCCAGCAGCTTAGTAACTAGCGGACACGAGCAGTACTTC
TRBV5-1	.	TRBJ1-5	many	CASSLSRDINQPQHF	TGCGCCAGCAGCTTGTCCCGGGACATTAATCAGCCCCAGCATTTT
TRBV6-2/TRBV6-3	TRBD2	TRBJ2-1	.	CASSSRLAGGLDEQFF	TGTGCCAGCAGTTCTCGACTAGCGGGGGGGCTCGATGAGCAGTTCTTC
TRBV4-1	TRBD2	TRBJ2-3	many	CASSQEGSGGFTDTQYF	TGCGCCAGCAGCCAAGAAGGAAGCGGGGGGTTCACAGATACGCAGTATTTT
TRBV11-1	.	TRBJ1-2	many	CASSFSDGGGGYTF	TGTGCCAGCAGCTTTAGTGACGGAGGAGGAGGCTACACCTTC
TRBV29-1	TRBD1	TRBJ1-2	few	CSVERGQGHTF	TGCAGCGTTGAAAGGGGACAGGGCCACACCTTC
TRBV29-1	.	TRBJ1-4	.	CSVAGRNEKLFF	TGCAGCGTTGCAGGAAGGAATGAAAAACTGTTTTTT
TRBV27	.	TRBJ1-5	many	CASSHDTFSNQPQHF	TGTGCCAGCAGCCATGACACGTTTAGCAATCAGCCCCAGCATTTT
TRBV27	TRBD1	TRBJ1-6	many	CASRQGNSPLHF	TGTGCCAGCAGACAGGGGAATTCACCCCTCCACTTT
TRBV20-1	.	TRBJ2-1	.	CSAREESSSYNEQFF	TGCAGTGCTAGGGAGGAATCAAGCTCCTACAATGAGCAGTTCTTC
TRBV6-1	.	TRBJ1-2	many	CASSRRQAATNYGYTF	TGTGCCAGCAGTCGTCGACAGGCCGCAACTAACTATGGCTACACCTTC
TRBV25-1	.	TRBJ1-1	many	CASSESGEGAYTEAFF	TGTGCCAGCAGTGAATCTGGGGAGGGAGCGTACACTGAAGCTTTCTTT
TRBV10-3	.	TRBJ1-2	few	CAISESGGRAGYTF	TGTGCCATCAGTGAGTCGGGGGGAAGGGCTGGCTACACCTTC